These T cell receptor beta chains were read from a single sample in a study of T cell responses to AZD1222 COVID-19 vaccine. Libraries were prepared by immunoSEQ multiplex PCR; TCRdb keeps only in-frame clonotypes and omits some of them. The top ten clones hold 9% to 15% of a sample with around 130,000 clones, roughly 86% of them seen once. The material was peripheral blood, obtained on day 0 of AZD1222 vaccination. The receptors derive from an adult in good health. Both conserved end residues are part of each CDR3. The order of the fields is V gene, D gene, clone size, J gene, CDR3 DNA, CDR3 protein. A D gene is named only where the DNA matches it firmly. Clone size is not always given. Where it is, it says once, few, many or a class for expanded clones.

>TRBV18|-|-|TRBJ1-1
TGTGCCAGCTCACCTGGAGCAGACACATACGAAGCTTTCTTT
CASSPGADTYEAFF
>TRBV9|-|-|TRBJ2-2
TGTGCCAGCAGCCCCAGTGCCACGAACACCGGGGAGCTGTTTTTT
CASSPSATNTGELFF
>TRBV5-1|TRBD2|-|TRBJ2-7
TGCGCCCAAAACCTACACAAGGTCAAGCGGGAGGGACTCGTCCAGCAGTACTTC
CAQNLHKVKREGLVQQYF
>TRBV2|TRBD1|-|TRBJ1-1
TGTGCCAGCAGTGAAAGGAAGGGACAGGGGGCCTGGAACACTGAAGCTTTCTTT
CASSERKGQGAWNTEAFF
>TRBV6-2/TRBV6-3|TRBD1|-|TRBJ2-1
TGTGCCAGCAGTTACTCAGACAGGGGGCTAGATGAGCAGTTCTTC
CASSYSDRGLDEQFF
>TRBV5-1|TRBD1|-|TRBJ2-5
TGCGCCAGCAGCACGGGACAGCAAGAGACCCAGTACTTC
CASSTGQQETQYF
>TRBV5-1|-|-|TRBJ2-7
TGCGCCAGCAGCTTGGGGACGGTGACCTACGAGCAGTACTTC
CASSLGTVTYEQYF
>TRBV3-1/TRBV3-2|TRBD1|-|TRBJ1-2
TGTGCCAGCAGCCAGGGCGAGGGGGCTAGGGGCTACACCTTC
CASSQGEGARGYTF
>TRBV25-1|-|-|TRBJ2-5
TGTGCCAGCAGTGAAGTAGGTACAGGGGAGACCCAGTACTTC
CASSEVGTGETQYF
>TRBV28|TRBD1|-|TRBJ1-1
TGTGCCAGCAGTTTCAGGACAGGGGGGACTGAAGCTTTCTTT
CASSFRTGGTEAFF
>TRBV6-5|-|-|TRBJ1-5
TGTGCCAGCTCTGACGGGACTGAGAATCAGCCCCAGCATTTT
CASSDGTENQPQHF
>TRBV5-8|TRBD1|few|TRBJ1-4
TGTGCCAGCAGCAACCCGGGACAGACCAATGAAAAACTGTTTTTT
CASSNPGQTNEKLFF
>TRBV5-6|-|few|TRBJ2-7
TGTGCCAGCAGCCGGAGAGGGGCCTACGAGCAGTACTTC
CASSRRGAYEQYF
>TRBV30|TRBD2|-|TRBJ2-1
TGTGCCTGGCAACGGGAGGGCCGGAATGAGCAGTTCTTC
CAWQREGRNEQFF
>TRBV12-2|-|-|TRBJ1-2
TGTGCAAGTCGCTTTGGACAGGGCCATGGCTACACCTTC
CASRFGQGHGYTF
>TRBV20-1|-|once|TRBJ1-2
TGCAGTGCTAGTGGGGGGACTGGCTATGGCTACACCTTC
CSASGGTGYGYTF
>TRBV7-2|TRBD1|-|TRBJ2-3
TGTGCCAGCAGCCTACCGGGACAGGGTAGGGCGGCGCAGTATTTT
CASSLPGQGRAAQYF
>TRBV7-2|-|-|TRBJ1-5
TGTGCCAGCAGCTTAGAGCCTGGAAATAGCAATCAGCCCCAGCATTTT
CASSLEPGNSNQPQHF
>TRBV9|TRBD1|-|TRBJ1-2
TGTGCCAGCAGCCTGGGGGAGGGGGCGTATGGCTACACCTTC
CASSLGEGAYGYTF
>TRBV3-1/TRBV3-2|-|-|TRBJ2-7
TGTGCCAGCAGCCTCAGTGTCTACGAGCAGTACTTC
CASSLSVYEQYF
>TRBV11-3|TRBD2|few|TRBJ2-1
TGTGCCAGCAGCTTAGGGACTAGCGGGATCAGGAATGAGCAGTTCTTC
CASSLGTSGIRNEQFF
>TRBV21-1|-|-|TRBJ2-3
TGTGCCAGCAGCAAGGGGGCCGACAGGGGAAATCTCACAGATACGCAGTATTTT
CASSKGADRGNLTDTQYF
>TRBV5-4|-|-|TRBJ1-2
TGTGCCAGCAGCTTGGTCTCGGGGCGTAGATGGAAAGGCTACACCTTC
CASSLVSGRRWKGYTF
>TRBV3-1/TRBV3-2|-|-|TRBJ1-2
TGTGCCAGCAGCCCACGGGACCGACTGTATGGCTACACCTTC
CASSPRDRLYGYTF
>TRBV18|TRBD1|few|TRBJ1-2
TGTGCCAGCTCACCCTCCGGGACAGGGGTTGTTTACTATGGCTACACCTTC
CASSPSGTGVVYYGYTF
>TRBV10-3|TRBD2|-|TRBJ2-6
TGTGCCATCAGTGAGACAAGCGGGAGCTCTGGGGCCAACGTCCTGACTTTC
CAISETSGSSGANVLTF
>TRBV18|-|-|TRBJ2-1
TGTGCCAGCTCACCAGGTAGCAACTCCTACAATGAGCAGTTCTTC
CASSPGSNSYNEQFF
>TRBV25-1|TRBD2|-|TRBJ2-3
TGTGCCAGCAGTGAAGGGACTAGCGGGAGTCTCACAGATACGCAGTATTTT
CASSEGTSGSLTDTQYF
>TRBV7-9|TRBD2|-|TRBJ2-3
TGTGCCAGCAGCGGGACTATCACAGATACGCAGTATTTT
CASSGTITDTQYF
>TRBV10-3|-|-|TRBJ1-1
TGTGCCATCAGTCAAGTCCCCGGGGCCATGAACACTGAAGCTTTCTTT
CAISQVPGAMNTEAFF
>TRBV29-1|-|-|TRBJ2-5
TGCAGCGTTGACTTCCAGGTTGGAGAGACCCAGTACTTC
CSVDFQVGETQYF